The 3 T cell receptor beta chains given below trace back to one sample, sequenced in a study of tumor-infiltrating lymphocytes in primary liver carcinoma. Extraction of RNA together with DNA used 20-30 mg of unsorted bulk tissue. TCR beta cDNA came from roughly 450 ng total RNA, primed with a constant-region primer. Three nested multiplex PCR rounds, a slightly modified ARM-PCR, produced the libraries for TCR beta. Two initial PCR rounds of 10 to 11 cycles each paired TRBV1-TRBV30 forward primers with a C-beta reverse primer. One entry per CDR3 protein results from TCRdb running MiXCR on the multiplex PCR reads. The profile covers about 21,000 distinct CDR3 sequences, with about 79% appearing a single time and around two fifths taken by the ten largest. Specimen: liver tumor tissue from sampling region 1. The subset denotes: tumor region T1, superior pole. The receptor source for this set is a young woman with primary liver carcinoma and hepatitis B virus infection.

Of note for this clonotype: One junction end disagrees with the germline gene, perhaps due to a read error. The chain has TRBV30 and TRBJ2-3, with D perhaps matching TRBD1 or TRBD2 (5 bases each). CDR3 length equals 14 residues. Germline CDR1 reads GTSNPN; CDR2 reads SVGIG (reference sequence). CDR3 DNA: TGTGCCTGGAGTCCGGGGACGTGCACAGATGCGCAGTATTTT. Translated: CAWSPGTCTDAQYF.

The chain is built from TRBV11-2 and TRBJ2-1; 12 bases are a match to TRBD2. The germline V gene has CDR1 SGHAT and CDR2 FQNNGV. The trim removed 10 bases at V and 8 bases at J, leaving 18 bases unmatched. The CDR3 covers 17 residues. The DNA of the CDR3 is TGTGCCACCAGTTTTACTAGCGGGAGGTTCCCAGGCGATGAGCAGTTCTTC. This translates into CATSFTSGRFPGDEQFF.

With respect to this clonotype: Being one base from a much bigger clone, this may be a read error. CDR3 sequence reads: CAWGRGGISGRNERFF. The CDR3 DNA reads TGTGCCTGGGGCCGAGGGGGGATTAGCGGGAGAAATGAGCGGTTCTTC. The chain employs TRBV30 and TRBJ2-1; 9 nucleotides line up with TRBD2. Germline CDR1 GTSNPN, CDR2 SVGIG (reference sequence). The CDR3 sequence is 16 residues long.